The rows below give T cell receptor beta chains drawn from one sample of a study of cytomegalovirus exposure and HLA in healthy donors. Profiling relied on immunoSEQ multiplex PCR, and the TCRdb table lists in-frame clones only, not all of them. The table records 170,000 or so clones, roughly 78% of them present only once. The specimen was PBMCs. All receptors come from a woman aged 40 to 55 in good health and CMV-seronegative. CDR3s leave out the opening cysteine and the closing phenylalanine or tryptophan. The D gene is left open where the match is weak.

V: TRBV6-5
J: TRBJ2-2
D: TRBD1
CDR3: ASSVTGDTGELF

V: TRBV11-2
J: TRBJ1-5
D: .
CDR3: ASSLGGWSNQPQH

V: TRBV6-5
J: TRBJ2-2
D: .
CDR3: ASSLRTVAGELF

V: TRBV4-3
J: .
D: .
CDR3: ASSQDHGSSYEQY

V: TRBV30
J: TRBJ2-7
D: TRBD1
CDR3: AWDPGQGYEQY

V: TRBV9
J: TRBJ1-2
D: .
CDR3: ASSVGADQSYGYT

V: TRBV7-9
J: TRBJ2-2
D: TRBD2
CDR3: ASSAPFREGTGELF

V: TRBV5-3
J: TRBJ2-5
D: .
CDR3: ASHLARPQETQY

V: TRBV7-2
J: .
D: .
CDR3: ASSLGLVEQY

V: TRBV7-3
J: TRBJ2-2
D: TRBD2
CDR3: ASSLTGGPNGELF

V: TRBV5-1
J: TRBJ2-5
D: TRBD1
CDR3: ATETGTGGRETQY

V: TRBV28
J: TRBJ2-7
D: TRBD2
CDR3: ASSRGGAYEQY

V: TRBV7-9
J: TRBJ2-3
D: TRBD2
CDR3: ASSPGLATTDTQY

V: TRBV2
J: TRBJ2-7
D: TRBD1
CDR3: ASREGGSSSYEQY

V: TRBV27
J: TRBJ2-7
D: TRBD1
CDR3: ASSFATGRLLEQY

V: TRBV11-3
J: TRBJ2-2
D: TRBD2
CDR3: ASSLGGGDTGELF

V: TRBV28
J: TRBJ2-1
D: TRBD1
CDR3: ASSFPDRVNEQF

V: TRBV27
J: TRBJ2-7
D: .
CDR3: ASSSPGFTYEQY

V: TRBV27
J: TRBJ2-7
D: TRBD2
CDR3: ASRPGGGGFYEQY

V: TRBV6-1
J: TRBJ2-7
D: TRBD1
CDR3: ASSTGGYEQY

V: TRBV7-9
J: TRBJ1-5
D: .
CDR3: ASSLATQFNQPQH

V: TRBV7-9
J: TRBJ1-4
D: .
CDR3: ASSLIAGPGLNEKLF

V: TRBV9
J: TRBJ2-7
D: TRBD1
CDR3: ASSVVPGQGYEQY

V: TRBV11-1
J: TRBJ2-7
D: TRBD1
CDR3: ASSPGRDRTTYEQY

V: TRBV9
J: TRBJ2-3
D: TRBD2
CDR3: ASSVVIAGGSTQY

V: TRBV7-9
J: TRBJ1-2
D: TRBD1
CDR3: ASSPTGSYGYT

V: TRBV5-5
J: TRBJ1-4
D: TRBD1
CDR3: ASSLTGTGLEKLF